A selection of T cell receptor beta chains follows, all from one sample in a study of beta chain features in type 1 diabetes. Data came from immunoSEQ multiplex PCR; TCRdb stores just in-frame clones and leaves some out. This sample has 20,000 to 25,000 clones, with 68% found just once. What was sequenced was stem cell memory CD4+ T cells from blood. The receptors here all came from a woman aged 40 to 49 with type 1 diabetes. CDR3s include the opening cysteine and the closing phenylalanine or tryptophan. Fields, in order: J gene, D gene, clone size, V gene, CDR3 protein, CDR3 DNA. D genes are given only for firm matches. Rows may omit the clone size; those that give it use once, few, many or a size class.

TRBJ2-5	TRBD2	-	TRBV5-1	CASSPRSSGKQETQYF	TGCGCCAGCAGCCCTCGTTCTAGCGGGAAACAAGAGACCCAGTACTTC
TRBJ1-2	TRBD1	-	TRBV27	CASSLNRGAGGYTF	TGTGCCAGCAGTTTAAACAGGGGGGCGGGTGGCTACACCTTC
TRBJ1-1	-	-	TRBV4-1	CASSQDRGIQAFF	TGCGCCAGCAGCCAAGATCGGGGGATTCAAGCTTTCTTT
TRBJ2-7	-	-	TRBV28	CASSSVSSLRVYEQYF	TGTGCCAGCAGTTCCGTGTCAAGCCTCCGAGTTTACGAGCAGTACTTC
TRBJ1-1	-	few	TRBV28	CASSLGGALGTEAFF	TGTGCCAGCAGTTTAGGAGGGGCACTGGGCACTGAAGCTTTCTTT
TRBJ2-3	TRBD2	few	TRBV30	CACRPAGAEDTQYF	TGTGCCTGCAGGCCAGCGGGAGCGGAAGATACGCAGTATTTT
TRBJ1-2	-	-	TRBV29-1	CSVEDPRERIGDGYTF	TGCAGCGTTGAAGATCCAAGGGAGAGGATCGGGGATGGCTACACCTTC
TRBJ1-4	-	-	TRBV7-2	CASSLKGHNEKLFF	TGTGCCAGCAGCTTAAAGGGGCATAATGAAAAACTGTTTTTT
TRBJ2-3	-	-	TRBV4-3	CASSQGGGSTDTQYF	TGCGCCAGCAGCCAAGGGGGGGGCAGTACGGATACGCAGTATTTT
TRBJ2-5	-	-	TRBV4-3	CASSQDRAGGRETQYF	TGCGCCAGCAGCCAAGATCGGGCTGGAGGGAGAGAGACCCAGTACTTC
TRBJ1-1	-	-	TRBV10-3	CAISESRGTTEAFF	TGTGCCATCAGTGAGTCGCGGGGGACCACTGAAGCTTTCTTT
TRBJ1-1	TRBD1	few	TRBV5-6	CASSRDSMNTEAFF	TGTGCCAGCAGCCGGGACAGCATGAACACTGAAGCTTTCTTT
TRBJ2-3	-	few	TRBV4-2	CASSQESSFGTDTQYF	TGTGCCAGCAGCCAAGAATCCAGTTTTGGCACAGATACGCAGTATTTT
TRBJ2-1	TRBD2	-	TRBV18	CASSPGTSGRLNEQFF	TGTGCCAGCTCACCAGGGACTAGCGGGAGGCTCAATGAGCAGTTCTTC
TRBJ1-5	-	-	TRBV2	CASSEGTVPNQPQHF	TGTGCCAGCAGTGAAGGGACAGTACCGAATCAGCCCCAGCATTTT
TRBJ2-5	TRBD2	-	TRBV7-3	CASSLRTSGGARQETQYF	TGTGCCAGCAGCTTACGGACTAGCGGGGGGGCCCGTCAAGAGACCCAGTACTTC
TRBJ2-2	-	-	TRBV6-5	CASRQSGLNTGELFF	TGTGCCAGCAGACAAAGCGGGTTGAACACCGGGGAGCTGTTTTTT
TRBJ2-3	TRBD2	-	TRBV7-2	CASSNQAGGSTDTQYF	TGTGCCAGCAGCAATCAAGCGGGGGGAAGCACAGATACGCAGTATTTT
TRBJ1-2	-	-	TRBV28	CASSFIGVGYGYTF	TGTGCCAGCAGTTTTATCGGGGTAGGCTATGGCTACACCTTC
TRBJ2-7	TRBD1	-	TRBV28	CASRGQGRNEQYF	TGTGCCAGCAGAGGACAGGGGAGGAACGAGCAGTACTTC
TRBJ2-1	TRBD2	-	TRBV4-3	CASSQTSGLYNEQFF	TGCGCCAGCAGCCAGACTAGCGGGCTCTACAATGAGCAGTTCTTC
TRBJ1-1	-	-	TRBV5-5	CASSSTGNTEAFF	TGTGCCAGCAGCTCGACGGGGAACACTGAAGCTTTCTTT
TRBJ1-4	TRBD1	few	TRBV5-4	CASSSPGQGNEKLFF	TGTGCCAGCAGCTCGCCGGGACAGGGAAATGAAAAACTGTTTTTT
TRBJ1-5	-	-	TRBV10-3	CAISDRNQPQHF	TGTGCCATCAGTGACCGGAATCAGCCCCAGCATTTT
TRBJ2-7	TRBD1	few	TRBV7-3	CASSVAPGQYEQYF	TGTGCCAGCAGCGTAGCACCGGGACAGTACGAGCAGTACTTC
TRBJ2-7	TRBD1	-	TRBV7-3	CASRPNRGSYEQYF	TGTGCCAGCAGACCGAACAGGGGATCCTACGAGCAGTACTTC
TRBJ2-1	-	few	TRBV7-9	CASSFVSDWGDEQFF	TGTGCCAGCAGCTTTGTCTCGGACTGGGGAGATGAGCAGTTCTTC
TRBJ1-2	TRBD1	-	TRBV10-3	CAISEGTGDGYTF	TGTGCCATCAGTGAAGGGACAGGGGATGGCTACACCTTC
TRBJ1-1	-	few	TRBV7-3	CASSTSGIIAEAFF	TGTGCCAGCAGCACATCAGGTATCATCGCTGAAGCTTTCTTT
TRBJ1-2	-	few	TRBV29-1	CSVEGSRGYGYTF	TGCAGCGTTGAAGGTAGTAGGGGCTATGGCTACACCTTC
TRBJ1-1	-	-	TRBV28	CASTRAGQTEAFF	TGTGCCAGCACCAGGGCAGGGCAAACTGAAGCTTTCTTT
TRBJ2-4	TRBD1	-	TRBV19	CASVGTGGVEAKNIQYF	TGTGCCAGTGTCGGGACAGGGGGCGTCGAGGCCAAAAACATTCAGTACTTC
TRBJ2-5	-	-	TRBV29-1	CSVGGGDGETQYF	TGCAGCGTTGGGGGCGGGGATGGAGAGACCCAGTACTTC
TRBJ2-1	-	few	TRBV6-5	CASSYGSGGSYNEQFF	TGTGCCAGCAGTTACGGGTCAGGTGGGTCCTACAATGAGCAGTTCTTC
TRBJ1-1	TRBD1	-	TRBV28	CASSPDDRDEAFF	TGTGCCAGCAGCCCCGATGACAGGGATGAAGCTTTCTTT
TRBJ2-3	TRBD2	few	TRBV29-1	CSVVQSGARDTQYF	TGCAGCGTTGTTCAAAGCGGGGCTAGAGATACGCAGTATTTT
TRBJ2-1	TRBD1	-	TRBV7-9	CASSSGGSYNEQFF	TGTGCCAGCAGCTCAGGGGGCTCCTACAATGAGCAGTTCTTC
TRBJ1-4	-	-	TRBV19	CATRPPKDSDEKLFF	TGTGCCACCCGGCCCCCCAAGGACTCGGATGAAAAACTGTTTTTT
TRBJ2-1	TRBD2	-	TRBV7-2	CASRGRGGLYNEQFF	TGTGCCAGCAGGGGGCGGGGGGGCCTCTACAATGAGCAGTTCTTC
TRBJ2-1	TRBD1	once	TRBV7-2	CASSLVGQVTYNEQFF	TGTGCCAGCAGCTTAGTTGGACAGGTCACCTACAATGAGCAGTTCTTC
TRBJ2-5	-	-	TRBV28	CASSFQGIETQYF	TGTGCCAGCAGTTTTCAGGGGATCGAGACCCAGTACTTC
TRBJ1-5	TRBD1	-	TRBV7-2	CASSTQGQGIFNQPQHF	TGTGCCAGCAGCACGCAAGGACAGGGTATATTCAATCAGCCCCAGCATTTT
TRBJ2-3	TRBD1	-	TRBV7-2	CASSSGGQGRDTQYF	TGTGCCAGCAGCTCCGGGGGACAGGGGCGAGATACGCAGTATTTT
TRBJ2-4	-	-	TRBV30	CAWQDRGTPFF	TGTGCCTGGCAAGACCGCGGGACGCCATTCTTC
TRBJ2-5	TRBD2	-	TRBV7-2	CASIRGGGKETQYF	TGTGCCAGCATTAGAGGCGGGGGAAAAGAGACCCAGTACTTC
TRBJ2-2	-	-	TRBV5-4	CASSLDRDGELFF	TGTGCCAGCAGCTTGGACAGGGACGGGGAGCTGTTTTTT
TRBJ1-5	-	few	TRBV4-1	CASSQVPRGWQPQHF	TGCGCCAGCAGCCAGGTCCCCAGGGGATGGCAGCCCCAGCATTTT
TRBJ2-1	TRBD2	once	TRBV4-2	CASSQGLAGSSYNEQFF	TGTGCCAGCAGCCAGGGACTAGCGGGCAGCTCCTACAATGAGCAGTTCTTC
TRBJ2-7	TRBD2	-	TRBV4-3	CASSQGGRAGVSYEQYF	TGCGCCAGCAGCCAAGGGGGCCGAGCGGGAGTCTCCTACGAGCAGTACTTC
TRBJ2-5	TRBD1	-	TRBV4-1	CASSLRFRDSQETQYF	TGCGCCAGCAGCCTCCGCTTCCGGGACAGCCAAGAGACCCAGTACTTC
TRBJ1-1	-	-	TRBV9	CASSVDSGYTEAFF	TGTGCCAGCAGCGTAGATTCGGGGTACACTGAAGCTTTCTTT
TRBJ2-7	-	-	TRBV29-1	CSVSGSSYEQYF	TGCAGCGTCTCTGGGAGCTCCTACGAGCAGTACTTC
TRBJ2-5	-	-	TRBV5-6	CASTGQRSETQYF	TGTGCCAGCACCGGACAGCGGTCGGAGACCCAGTACTTC